Listed here are 24 T cell receptor beta chains from one sample, sequenced in a study of technical replicates of blood from a handful of donors. Some clones are missing from TCRdb's copy, which holds only in-frame ones; the method was immunoSEQ multiplex PCR. This sample yields 72,000 or so clones, of which around 95% are seen a single time; approximately 0.4% belongs to the top ten. Sequencing used T cells isolated from PBMCs. These receptors came from a human donor in good health.

The chain is built from TRBV14 and TRBJ2-1; 8 bases match TRBD1. The germline gives CDR1 SGHDN, CDR2 FVKESK. The CDR3 consists of 14 residues. Trimming removed 4 bases from V and 7 bases from J; junction bases left unmatched: 6. This CDR3 reads CASSPGQGRNEQFF. The CDR3 DNA reads TGTGCCAGCAGCCCCGGACAGGGCAGGAATGAGCAGTTCTTC. Full variable domain (rest looked up from reference TRBV14 and TRBJ2-1): EAGVTQFPSHSVIEKGQTVTLRCDPISGHDNLYWYRRVMGKEIKFLLHFVKESKQDESGMPNNRFLAERTGGTYSTLKVQPAELEDSGVYFCASSPGQGRNEQFFGPGTRLTVL.

The chain combines TRBV18 with TRBJ1-1, with D unclear. V was trimmed by 1 base and J by 1 base, leaving 16 bases between them. The CDR3 covers 17 residues. Germline-derived CDR1 and CDR2 are KGHSH and LQKENI. The DNA of the CDR3 is TGTGCCAGCTCACCACTTGGCTTTTGGGTAGCGAACACTGAAGCTTTCTTT. It specifies CASSPLGFWVANTEAFF.

The J gene is TRBJ2-5, the V gene TRBV6-1; D may be TRBD1 (6 bases). The V end was cut by 3 bases, the J end by 2 bases, with 16 bases between. The CDR3 extends over 16 amino acids. CDR1 is MNHNS, CDR2 SASEGT, per germline. CDR3 coding DNA: TGTGCCAGCAGTGACCCTCGGGACATACAACAAGAGACCCAGTACTTC. Translated, it gives CASSDPRDIQQETQYF.

The V and J genes are TRBV18 and TRBJ2-1; no firm D call. This CDR3 has 15 residues. The germline gives CDR1 KGHSH, CDR2 LQKENI. V was clipped by 3 bases and J by 3 bases, with 12 bases between them. CDR3 DNA: TGTGCCAGCTCACCGTACAACCACCTCTACAATGAGCAGTTCTTC. This translates into CASSPYNHLYNEQFF. Supplemented by reference TRBV18 and TRBJ2-1, the full variable domain reads NAGVMQNPRHLVRRRGQEARLRCSPMKGHSHVYWYRQLPEEGLKFMVYLQKENIIDESGMPKERFSAEFPKEGPSILRIQQVVRGDSAAYFCASSPYNHLYNEQFFGPGTRLTVL.

The J gene is TRBJ2-1, the V gene TRBV15; a weak D match, TRBD2 (5 bases). V lost 5 bases to trimming and J lost 2 bases, with 13 bases between them. Germline CDR1 LNHNV, CDR2 YYDKDF (reference sequence). This CDR3 is built from 15 residues. For the CDR3, the DNA is TGTGCCACCAGCTCGTGGGAGACAACCTACAATGAGCAGTTCTTC. It encodes CATSSWETTYNEQFF.

This chain joins TRBV30 and TRBJ1-3; D unresolved. CDR1 is GTSNPN and CDR2 is SVGIG in the germline V gene (reference sequence). Deletions cut 5 bases from V and 2 bases from J, with 10 bases between. The CDR3 consists of 13 residues. The CDR3 region has the DNA TGTGCCTGGGACATTCCAGCTGGAAACACCATATATTTT. Translation gives CAWDIPAGNTIYF. Filled out from reference TRBV30 and TRBJ1-3, the complete variable domain reads SQTIHQWPATLVQPVGSPLSLECTVEGTSNPNLYWYRQAAGRGLQLLFYSVGIGQISSEVPQNLSASRPQDRQFILSSKKLLLSDSGFYLCAWDIPAGNTIYFGEGSWLTVV.

This sequence joins TRBV11-2 and TRBJ1-2; D call uncertain. CDR3 size: 17 residues. Germline V gives CDR1 SGHAT, CDR2 FQNNGV. The V end lost 1 base, the J end lost 3 bases, and 18 bases lay between the germline ends. The CDR3 DNA reads as TGTGCCAGCAGCTTAGTTTCTTATCGGGGAGCAGACTATGGCTACACCTTC. Its translation is CASSLVSYRGADYGYTF. The whole variable domain, remainder taken from reference TRBV11-2 and TRBJ1-2, is EAGVAQSPRYKIIEKRQSVAFWCNPISGHATLYWYQQILGQGPKLLIQFQNNGVVDDSQLPKDRFSAERLKGVDSTLKIQPAKLEDSAVYLCASSLVSYRGADYGYTFGSGTRLTVV.

The chain links TRBV11-2 to TRBJ1-2; D may be TRBD1 (5 bases). CDR1 and CDR2 from the germline V gene are SGHAT and FQNNGV. Between the trimmed V and J ends, which lost 1 base and 0 bases, there was a span of 15 bases. The CDR3 is 17 amino acids. DNA for the CDR3: TGTGCCAGCAGCTTAGTAAATAGGGGAAGCGCTAACTATGGCTACACCTTC. It encodes CASSLVNRGSANYGYTF.

V is TRBV28 and J is TRBJ2-7; 10 bases are a match to TRBD2. V lost 7 bases, J lost 8 bases, and 14 bases stayed unmatched. Germline CDR1 reads MDHEN; CDR2 reads SYDVKM. The length of the CDR3 is 15 residues. Here the CDR3 DNA reads TGTGCCAGCATCAGTCGCGGGACTAGCGTTCACCAGCAGTACTTC. It is translated as CASISRGTSVHQQYF.

The chain uses TRBV7-6 and TRBJ1-4, with D maybe TRBD1 (6 bases). Germline lookup yields CDR1 SGHVS and CDR2 FNYEAQ. Between the trimmed V and J ends, which lost 5 bases and 6 bases, there was a span of 10 bases. The CDR3 consists of 13 residues. CDR3 protein: CASSRRGDEKLFF. The CDR3 nucleotides are TGTGCCAGCAGCCGCAGGGGTGATGAAAAACTGTTTTTT.

The chain joins TRBV5-6 to TRBJ2-7, with 9 nucleotides matching TRBD2. This CDR3 has 16 amino acids. The germline gives CDR1 SGHDT, CDR2 YYEEEE. The J segment lost 3 bases and the V segment lost 4 bases, leaving 11 bases of the junction unmatched. The DNA for the CDR3 is TGTGCCAGCAGCCCCCTAGCTAGCGGGATAAGCTACGAGCAGTACTTC. Residues: CASSPLASGISYEQYF.

The chain has TRBV7-9 and TRBJ1-1; D is perhaps TRBD1 (5 bases). CDR3 size: 14 residues. The V gene lost 1 base and the J gene lost 7 bases, with 13 bases spanning the gap. Germline CDR1 is SEHNR and CDR2 is FQNEAQ (reference sequence). CDR3 DNA sequence: TGTGCCAGCAGCTTAGATGGGGCCTATGGTGAAGCTTTCTTT. Protein: CASSLDGAYGEAFF.

The chain uses TRBV7-3 and TRBJ2-2, with 7 bases lining up with TRBD2. The CDR3 has 14 residues. Trimming took 4 bases from V and 1 from J; bases not matched to a gene: 0. CDR1 is SGHTA, CDR2 FQGTGA, per germline. DNA of the CDR3: TGTGCCAGCAGCTCTAGCGGGAACACCGGGGAGCTGTTTTTT. The encoded protein is CASSSSGNTGELFF.

This clone occurred once. The V gene is TRBV5-1, the J gene TRBJ1-1; D gene uncertain. The CDR3 covers 12 residues. Trimming shortened V by 5 bases and J by 4 bases, and 9 bases separated the two germline ends. The germline gives CDR1 SGHRS, CDR2 YFSETQ. This chain's CDR3 is CASSGLATEAFF. In nucleotides, the CDR3 is TGCGCCAGCAGTGGGCTGGCCACTGAAGCTTTCTTT.

The chain uses TRBV30 and TRBJ2-5; D gene uncertain. This CDR3 comprises 11 residues. Between the trimmed V and J ends, which lost 1 base and 4 bases, there was a span of 4 bases. The V gene's germline CDR1 is GTSNPN and CDR2 SVGIG (reference sequence). The CDR3 region has the DNA TGTGCCTGGAGTGGGAGAGAGACCCAGTACTTC. Encoded protein: CAWSGRETQYF. The complete variable domain, with remaining parts taken from reference TRBV30 and TRBJ2-5, reads SQTIHQWPATLVQPVGSPLSLECTVEGTSNPNLYWYRQAAGRGLQLLFYSVGIGQISSEVPQNLSASRPQDRQFILSSKKLLLSDSGFYLCAWSGRETQYFGPGTRLLVL.

V gene TRBV4-1 combines with J gene TRBJ1-5, with D possibly matching TRBD1 (5 bases). V lost 1 base to trimming and J lost 4 bases, with 5 bases between them. This CDR3 region has 13 residues. The germline CDR1 and CDR2 sequences are MGHRA and YSYEKL. For the CDR3, the DNA is TGCGCCAGCAGCCAAGCAGGGAATCAGCCCCAGCATTTT. Its translation is CASSQAGNQPQHF.

As for this clone: This same CDR3 is encoded by further DNA sequences in the sample. The chain is built from TRBV5-1 and TRBJ2-7, with D possibly being TRBD2 (5 bases). The CDR3 is 11 amino acids. From germline, CDR1 is SGHRS and CDR2 YFSETQ. V shed 0 bases and J shed 7 bases, with 5 bases lying between them. This CDR3 reads CASSLAGEQYF. CDR3 DNA: TGCGCCAGCAGCTTGGCGGGGGAGCAGTACTTC.

The chain employs TRBV4-2 and TRBJ2-3; 11 nucleotides match TRBD2. Germline V lookup: CDR1 LGHNA, CDR2 YNFKEQ. Losses at the gene ends were 2 bases for V and 2 bases for J; bases not matched to a gene: 3. The CDR3 contains 16 residues. The CDR3: CASSQRLAGITDTQYF. The CDR3 nucleotides read TGTGCCAGCAGCCAAAGACTAGCGGGAATCACAGATACGCAGTATTTT.

V usage is TRBV25-1 and J usage is TRBJ1-1; the D gene is possibly TRBD1 (6 bases). Germline V gene lookup returns CDR1 MGHDK and CDR2 SYGVNS. The V end was cut by 5 bases, the J end by 11 bases, with 15 bases between. This CDR3 comprises 12 residues. The CDR3: CASSLRGTHAFF. The DNA of the CDR3 is TGTGCCAGCAGTCTCAGGGGCACACATGCTTTCTTT.

This clone is a singleton in its sample. The chain employs TRBV9 and TRBJ1-1, with D maybe TRBD1 (6 bases). The CDR3 runs 14 residues. The V end lost 3 bases, the J end lost 1 base, and 10 bases lay between the germline ends. From germline, CDR1 is SGDLS and CDR2 YYNGEE. This CDR3 is CASSGQAENTEAFF. CDR3 coding DNA: TGTGCCAGCAGCGGACAGGCCGAGAACACTGAAGCTTTCTTT.

The V and J genes are TRBV29-1 and TRBJ2-1; 12 bases are shared with TRBD2. The CDR3 is made up of 17 amino acids. Per germline, CDR1 SQVTM and CDR2 ANQGSEA. V was clipped by 0 bases and J by 7 bases; unmatched bases: 10. The CDR3 loop is CSVEDGASGRAWNEQFF. The CDR3 DNA sequence: TGCAGCGTTGAAGACGGGGCTAGCGGGAGGGCCTGGAATGAGCAGTTCTTC.

The genes are TRBV25-1 and TRBJ2-1, with a tentative D call TRBD1 (6 bases). With 1 base removed from V and 6 bases from J, the gap between germline ends came to 16 bases. This CDR3 spans 16 amino acids. In germline, CDR1 is MGHDK, CDR2 SYGVNS. The CDR3, as DNA: TGTGCCAGCAGTGAATTCTCCAGGGGACCCCTCAATGAGCAGTTCTTC. Protein sequence: CASSEFSRGPLNEQFF.

This chain joins TRBV6-4 and TRBJ1-1; unclear D gene. This CDR3 spans 14 amino acids. V was shortened by 4 bases and J by 0 bases, with 9 bases between the two germline ends. From germline, CDR1 is MRHNA and CDR2 SNTAGT. The CDR3 loop is CASSATGMNTEAFF. The CDR3 bases are TGTGCCAGCAGTGCTACCGGGATGAACACTGAAGCTTTCTTT.

The chain couples TRBV5-1 to TRBJ1-3; a possible D gene is TRBD1 (6 bases). With 3 bases removed from V and 0 bases from J, the gap between germline ends came to 16 bases. CDR1 and CDR2 from the germline V gene are SGHRS and YFSETQ. The length of the CDR3 is 17 residues. This CDR3 is CASSSSQGTTSGNTIYF. The CDR3, as DNA: TGCGCCAGCAGCTCATCTCAGGGGACAACCTCTGGAAACACCATATATTTT.